This TCR beta chain emerged from a study of cytomegalovirus exposure and HLA in healthy donors. The method was immunoSEQ multiplex PCR; TCRdb's version includes in-frame clones alone and lacks a portion of them. The data contain 150,000 to 200,000 clones, around nine tenths of them singletons. CDR1 and CDR2 from the germline V gene are MNHEY and SMNVEV (reference sequence). The CDR3 sequence is 18 residues long. Between the trimmed V and J ends, which lost 5 bases and 6 bases, there was a span of 26 bases. Sequences were obtained from PBMCs. This rearrangement joins TRBV27 to TRBJ2-1, with D tentatively TRBD2 (6 bases). The sequence was obtained from a woman between 18 and 29 years old in good health and CMV-seropositive. Here the CDR3 reads CASSPRGYRDSTANEQFF. The CDR3 coding sequence is TGTGCCAGCAGTCCTAGGGGATACCGGGACTCCACCGCCAATGAGCAGTTCTTC.